This note documents a single TCR beta chain sequence. In its sample, this clone was seen a few times. There is no known antigen for this receptor. It has no much larger one-base neighbor in the sample; base qualities were not kept. TCRbeta CDR3 regions were amplified from genomic DNA using the immunoSEQ Assay, a bias-controlled multiplex PCR. As for how the authors treated the data: Within the assay, amplification of reference gene primers was used to estimate how many nucleated cells each sample contained. Sequence reads were collapsed and filtered to measure the absolute abundance of every unique TCRbeta CDR3 rearrangement. For each sample, productive Simpson clonality was calculated as the square root of Simpson's diversity index over productive rearrangements. The immuneACCESS repertoire file appears here via TCRdb, limited to in-frame rearrangements. These files lack a portion of the clones; in checked studies, under half of the deficit traces to unresolved V genes, and the cause of the others is not known. V, J and clone size are those of that table, while D and trimming were read from the DNA. In this sample the table shows about 130,000 clones, roughly 90% of which occur a single time. Around 2.3% of the sample is in the top ten clones.

Enrolling through a virtual design, the prospective study's participants ranged in age from roughly 18 to 95 years and lived across about two dozen United States geographic areas. To assign participants to cohorts, the prospective study relied on clinical history that participants themselves reported in a screening survey and a study questionnaire. ImmuneRACE Cohort 3 recovered participants were defined by two consecutive negative NP/OP PCR tests, healthcare professional clearance, or symptom resolution. In the prospective study, mobile phlebotomists collected whole blood, serum and a nasopharyngeal or oropharyngeal swab from each participant. Additional blood draws and questionnaires over an approximately 2-month period could optionally be provided by prospective study participants. Blood samples from the prospective study were shipped frozen or at room temperature prior to DNA extraction. This record belongs to a study of blood T cell repertoires in COVID-19 (dated by TCRdb to the early 2020s). Describing the broader study: Samples from collaborators originated in the United States, Italy and Spain and spanned both the acute and convalescent phases of COVID-19. The material from the prospective study consisted of cDNA or gDNA derived from T cells, B-cell-depleted T cells, or PBMCs. Subjects who had been exposed to COVID-19, were actively infected with it, or had recovered from it provided the deeply sampled blood TCRbeta repertoires that made up the dataset. A freely available public database, intended as a resource for researchers studying the immune response to SARS-CoV-2, is where the repertoires were released. The samples were drawn from two sources: the first 160 participants of the ongoing ImmuneRACE study, and 1,000 to 1,500 subjects contributed by 6 global collaborators. The sample metadata nearly always contained a de-identified subject ID, COVID-19 status, age in years and sex. Where available, HLA class I and class II types were taken from metadata supplied by the sample provider and were not determined by assay-based typing. Study-wide conclusions, independent of this receptor: How much clinical and demographic metadata was included differed by source and by participant, and the metadata was provided uncurated.

The material sequenced was PBMCs or T cells enriched from blood (not recorded which). The sequence derives from a woman in her 50s who had recovered from COVID-19.

The DNA sequence is given as TGTGCCAGCAGCCAAGGTTCGGGGATGCAAGGCTACACCTTC. Translation gives CASSQGSGMQGYTF. The chain uses TRBV3-1 (or the pseudogene TRBV3-2) and TRBJ1-2; no confident D gene assignment can be made. CDR1 and CDR2, looked up from the germline V gene (reference sequence), are LGHDT and YNNKEL. V gives up 1 base and J gives up 8 bases, and the segment between their germline ends measures 14 bases. Taken from cysteine to phenylalanine, the CDR3 has 14 residues. Only the CDR3 DNA stays, 42 bases, in frame from base 1.